This T cell receptor beta chain was recorded in a study of T cells in Graves' hyperthyroidism and ophthalmopathy. General observations from the study: Most expanded thyroid clonotypes above 0.001 also appeared in blood.

Researchers barred patients who had uncontrolled infection, other autoimmune disease, pregnancy or lactation. 8.5 to 10 ml of fresh peripheral blood supplied the PBMCs. This clonotype has only a few counts. Antigen specificity is unknown. The source material, RNA transcripts, was used to amplify TCR beta CDR3 regions. First-round RT-PCR targeting the TCR CDR3 was performed with the HTBI primer set. TCRdb reprocessed the multiplex PCR reads via MiXCR and lists one record per CDR3 protein. The data show approximately 350,000 distinct CDR3 sequences, 13% to 15% seen once. CDR3 length: 14 amino acids. Trimming pared 3 bases from V and 7 bases from J, leaving 13 bases between. Germline-derived CDR1 and CDR2 are DFQATT and SNEGSKA (reference sequence).

Specimen: blood. This clonotype was sampled from a woman aged 55-70 years with Graves' ophthalmopathy. This chain links TRBV20-1 with TRBJ1-6; TRBD1 is a possible D gene (5 bases). The CDR3 DNA is TGCAGTGCTAGTAGACAGACTGTGAATTCACCCCTCCACTTT. Residues: CSASRQTVNSPLHF.